These T cell receptor beta chains were read from a single sample in a study of response to subunit inactivated influenza vaccine. TCRdb called the RT-PCR reads again in MiXCR, with one record for every CDR3 protein. This sample has just under 550,000 distinct CDR3 sequences, with less than 25% found just once. Another study also made use of these data, one on T cells expressing NK-cell markers.

The material sequenced was CD4+ T cells sorted from PBMCs, taken 11 to 12 days after vaccination. Receptors were obtained from a man between 50 and 59 years old who received an inactivated influenza vaccine. Each CDR3 is given with its conserved first and last residue. A D gene is named only where the DNA matches it firmly. Clone sizes are given selectively: once, few, many, or a class where the clone is expanded.

j_gene: TRBJ2-2; abundance: NA; d_gene: TRBD2; v_gene: TRBV6-2/TRBV6-3; CDR3nt: TGTGCCAGCAGCCGGACTAGCGTTTCGAACACCGGGGAGCTGTTTTTT; CDR3aa: CASSRTSVSNTGELFF
j_gene: TRBJ2-1; abundance: few; d_gene: NA; v_gene: TRBV6-2/TRBV6-3; CDR3nt: TGTGCCAGCAGGCCAGGGGGAGGCGAGCAGTTCTTC; CDR3aa: CASRPGGGEQFF
j_gene: TRBJ2-3; abundance: NA; d_gene: NA; v_gene: TRBV20-1; CDR3nt: TGCAGTGCTAGGGCAAGACTAGGGGGCACAGATACGCAGTATTTT; CDR3aa: CSARARLGGTDTQYF
j_gene: TRBJ1-6; abundance: few; d_gene: NA; v_gene: TRBV21-1; CDR3nt: TGTGCCAGCACGGGACTGGATAATTCACCCCTCCACTTT; CDR3aa: CASTGLDNSPLHF
j_gene: TRBJ1-4; abundance: NA; d_gene: NA; v_gene: TRBV6-1; CDR3nt: TGTGCCAGCAGTGACCGGGGGAGAAAAAAACTGTTTTTT; CDR3aa: CASSDRGRKKLFF
j_gene: TRBJ1-1; abundance: few; d_gene: NA; v_gene: TRBV18; CDR3nt: TGTGCCAGCTCACCTTCGGGTGCAGGGGCGGCTGAAGCTTTCTTT; CDR3aa: CASSPSGAGAAEAFF
j_gene: TRBJ2-3; abundance: NA; d_gene: NA; v_gene: TRBV9; CDR3nt: TGTGCCAGCAGCGTAGTCCCCACAGATACGCAGTATTTT; CDR3aa: CASSVVPTDTQYF
j_gene: TRBJ1-2; abundance: NA; d_gene: NA; v_gene: TRBV18; CDR3nt: TGTGCCAGCTCACCTCAGTCGGGGACGTTGTATGGCTACACCTTC; CDR3aa: CASSPQSGTLYGYTF
j_gene: TRBJ2-5; abundance: NA; d_gene: TRBD1; v_gene: TRBV27; CDR3nt: TGTGCCAGCAGTTTATCGCAGGGGGCGCGAAGGGAGACCCAGTACTTC; CDR3aa: CASSLSQGARRETQYF
j_gene: TRBJ2-1; abundance: few; d_gene: NA; v_gene: TRBV7-7; CDR3nt: TGTGCCAGCAGCAAAGACAGAGGATCCTACAATGAGCAGTTCTTC; CDR3aa: CASSKDRGSYNEQFF
j_gene: TRBJ2-3; abundance: few; d_gene: TRBD2; v_gene: TRBV28; CDR3nt: TGTGCCAGCAGTTCACCGGGACTAGCGGGGGATCATACGCAGTATTTT; CDR3aa: CASSSPGLAGDHTQYF
j_gene: TRBJ2-5; abundance: NA; d_gene: NA; v_gene: TRBV9; CDR3nt: TGTGCCAGCAGCGTAGAGGTGCAAGAGACCCAGTACTTC; CDR3aa: CASSVEVQETQYF
j_gene: TRBJ2-1; abundance: NA; d_gene: TRBD2; v_gene: TRBV15; CDR3nt: TGTGCCACCAGCTCCGTGGGGGGGATAGGTGAGCAGCTCTTC; CDR3aa: CATSSVGGIGEQLF
j_gene: TRBJ1-2; abundance: few; d_gene: NA; v_gene: TRBV12-3/TRBV12-4; CDR3nt: TGTGCCAGCCGACCCGGGCCAGGATATGGCTACACCTTC; CDR3aa: CASRPGPGYGYTF
j_gene: TRBJ1-3; abundance: NA; d_gene: TRBD1; v_gene: TRBV12-3/TRBV12-4; CDR3nt: TGTGCCAGCGCTCGGGGACAGGGGGTCTCTGGAAACACCATATATTTT; CDR3aa: CASARGQGVSGNTIYF